This T cell receptor beta chain derives from a study of shared clonotypes between healthy human individuals. Study results and limitations: Expectations were that clonotype sharing among donors would be affected by sequencing depth. Among the subsets, naive ones generally showed larger estimated richness than memory ones. Non-shared clonotypes had lower generation probabilities than clonotypes shared by all four sorted-subset donors.

Details on this clone: Its target is unknown.

Method: immunoSEQ multiplex PCR; TCRdb's copy keeps in-frame clones and lacks some. Of fewer than 850,000 clones in the sample, roughly 88% are singletons; the top ten hold about 33%. Trimming pared 1 base from V and 4 bases from J, leaving 5 bases between. Looked up from germline, CDR1 is SGHDN and CDR2 is FVKESK. The CDR3 loop spans 13 amino acids. Donors were healthy HIV-negative adults without recently reported acute infections or vaccinations. The chain links TRBV14 to TRBJ1-5; D is uncertain. The receptor was isolated from a man younger than 30 in good health. Some clones in this sample may be carry-over from other donors' samples. Input material: memory CD8+ T cells from PBMCs. Subset specified: CD45RO+ cells pooled with CCR7-negative TemRA cells. The CDR3 region is CASSQGLNQPQHF. CDR3 in DNA: TGTGCCAGCAGCCAAGGGCTAAATCAGCCCCAGCATTTT.